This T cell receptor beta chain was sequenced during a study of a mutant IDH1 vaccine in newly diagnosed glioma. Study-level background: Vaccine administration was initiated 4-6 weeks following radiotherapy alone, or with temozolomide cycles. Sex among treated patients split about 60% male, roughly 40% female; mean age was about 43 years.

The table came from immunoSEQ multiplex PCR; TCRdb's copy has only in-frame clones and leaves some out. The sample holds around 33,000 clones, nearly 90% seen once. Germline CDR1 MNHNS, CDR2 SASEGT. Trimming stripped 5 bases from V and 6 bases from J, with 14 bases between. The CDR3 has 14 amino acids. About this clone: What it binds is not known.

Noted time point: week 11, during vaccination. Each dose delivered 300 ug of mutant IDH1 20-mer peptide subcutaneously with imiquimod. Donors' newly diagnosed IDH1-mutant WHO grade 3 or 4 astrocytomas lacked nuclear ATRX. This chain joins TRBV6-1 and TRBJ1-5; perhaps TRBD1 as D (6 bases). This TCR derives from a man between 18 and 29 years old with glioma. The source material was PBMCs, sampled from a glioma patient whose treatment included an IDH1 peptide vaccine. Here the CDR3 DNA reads TGTGCCAGCAGTCCGCTCGGGACAACTCAGCCCCAGCATTTT. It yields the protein CASSPLGTTQPQHF.